The entry below gives a single T cell receptor (beta chain) sequence along with its context. The sample comes from a study of shared clonotypes between healthy human individuals. Sequencing used immunoSEQ multiplex PCR; TCRdb keeps in-frame clones, though not all of them. The sample holds about 2.4 million clones, more than 90% seen once. V lost 7 bases and J lost 2; bases outside the gene matches: 9. Germline CDR1 SQVTM, CDR2 ANQGSEA. The CDR3 loop spans 15 amino acids. The chain links TRBV29-1 to TRBJ2-1; 9 nucleotides line up with TRBD2. The source material was naive CD4+ T cells sorted from blood. Indicated subset: CD45RA+ positively selected. This receptor was obtained from a man younger than 30 in good health. CDR3 DNA: TGCAGCGCTTCTGCGGGGGGGGTGACCTACAATGAGCAGTTCTTC. Protein product: CSASAGGVTYNEQFF.